This section outlines one TCR beta chain sequence together with its context. The sample originates from a study of blood T cell repertoires in COVID-19. For the study at large: Researchers got acute and convalescent COVID-19 samples from the United States, Italy and Spain. T cells, B-cell-depleted T cells, or PBMCs supplied cDNA or gDNA.

Study processing details: Counts of nucleated cells, estimated from reference gene primer amplification, were obtained. The table came from immunoSEQ multiplex PCR; TCRdb's copy has only in-frame clones and leaves some out. V and J calls and clone size follow that table, whereas D and trimming were derived from the DNA. The data contain about 260,000 clones, roughly 87% of them seen just once; the ten biggest clones take up more than 0.55%. The CDR3 length is 16 residues. The V segment lost 5 bases and the J segment 0 bases; nucleotides outside the gene matches: 7. Germline V lookup: CDR1 KGHSH, CDR2 LQKENI.

The sequencing sample was made of peripheral blood. This TCR was sampled from a human donor in a cohort sampled during active COVID-19. The chain links TRBV18 to TRBJ1-3; 7 nucleotides agree with TRBD1. Here the CDR3 reads CASSKGQISSGNTIYF. The CDR3 DNA follows: TGTGCCAGCTCAAAGGGACAGATTAGCTCTGGAAACACCATATATTTT.